A single sample is the source of the 9 T cell receptor beta chains below, sequenced in a study of blood T cell repertoires in COVID-19. Using immunoSEQ multiplex PCR, the repertoire was profiled, and TCRdb retains in-frame clones only, with some absent. There are about 150,000 clones in the sample; 75% to 90% occur only once, and approximately 3% lies in the top ten. Input material: peripheral blood. These receptors all stem from a woman in her sixties or seventies with active COVID-19.

The chain carries TRBV6-2 or TRBV6-3 and TRBJ1-2; the D is unclear. Germline V gives CDR1 MNHEY, CDR2 SVGEGT. Trimming took off 0 bases at V and 8 bases at J, with 10 bases between the two ends. The CDR3 totals 13 residues. CDR3 sequence: CASSYSAAQGYTF. The CDR3 DNA is TGTGCCAGCAGTTACTCGGCAGCGCAGGGCTACACCTTC.

The chain couples TRBV28 to TRBJ2-5; D call uncertain. The CDR3 has 12 amino acids. CDR1 MDHEN and CDR2 SYDVKM come from the germline V gene. Trimming shortened V by 8 bases and J by 2 bases, and 9 bases separated the two germline ends. The CDR3 DNA sequence: TGTGCCAGCTCGAGCGTGCAAGAGACCCAGTACTTC. This translates into CASSSVQETQYF.

This chain joins TRBV7-9 and TRBJ1-3; D is ambiguous. V lost 5 bases, J lost 0 bases, and 14 bases lay in between. This CDR3 spans 16 amino acids. The germline V gene has CDR1 SEHNR and CDR2 FQNEAQ (reference sequence). The CDR3 sequence is CASSPRTRYSGNTIYF. The CDR3, as DNA: TGTGCCAGCAGCCCCCGTACACGTTACTCTGGAAACACCATATATTTT.

This clone appeared a few times. The V and J genes are TRBV6-6 and TRBJ1-5; TRBD1 matches 10 bases. V was pared by 6 bases and J by 6 bases, with 8 bases of the junction left unmatched. This CDR3 comprises 15 residues. Germline V gene lookup returns CDR1 MNHNY and CDR2 SVGAGI (reference sequence). The CDR3 DNA is TGTGCCAGCAGCAAGACAGGGGGCACGGGTCAGCCCCAGCATTTT. This translates into CASSKTGGTGQPQHF.

This chain connects TRBV29-1 to TRBJ2-2; 7 nucleotides match TRBD1. Germline V CDR1 and CDR2: SQVTM, ANQGSEA. The CDR3 runs to 14 residues. V trimming: 4 bases; J trimming: 3 bases; junction bases outside the gene matches: 5. CDR3 sequence: CSVGTGTDTGELFF. CDR3 coding DNA: TGCAGCGTTGGTACGGGGACAGACACCGGGGAGCTGTTTTTT.

This clone was found once. V is TRBV5-4 and J is TRBJ2-7, with 9 bases aligning to TRBD2. This CDR3 spans 16 amino acids. The germline V gene encodes CDR1 SGHNT and CDR2 YYREEE (reference sequence). The junction had 11 bases not matched to a gene; V was cut back by 3 bases and J by 4 bases. In nucleotides, the CDR3 is TGTGCCAGCAGCTCCAAAGGTAGCGGGAGTGGTTACGAGCAGTACTTC. Protein sequence: CASSSKGSGSGYEQYF.

This chain links TRBV5-1 with TRBJ1-2, with TRBD1 identical over 7 bases. The CDR3 sequence is 13 residues long. Germline CDR1 is SGHRS and CDR2 is YFSETQ. With V trimmed by 4 bases and J by 8 bases, 8 bases remained unmatched. Here the CDR3 reads CASSHGQAGGYTF. DNA for the CDR3: TGCGCCAGCAGCCACGGACAGGCCGGCGGCTACACCTTC.

This chain connects TRBV28 to TRBJ2-4, with 11 bases matching TRBD2. The CDR3 runs to 20 residues. V shed 1 base, J shed 1 base, and the junction held 12 bases outside the gene matches. Germline lookup yields CDR1 MDHEN and CDR2 SYDVKM. CDR3 in amino acids: CASSLSYIKLAGAAKNIQYF. CDR3 DNA: TGTGCCAGCAGTTTATCTTACATAAAACTAGCGGGAGCGGCCAAAAACATTCAGTACTTC.

The V call is TRBV28, the J call TRBJ2-7, with a tentative D call TRBD1 (6 bases). This CDR3 has 14 residues. Germline values: CDR1 MDHEN, CDR2 SYDVKM. Deletions cut 6 bases from V and 6 bases from J, with 18 bases between. In DNA, the CDR3 is TGTGCCAGCAGCGCAAAATGGACAGAGACCGAGCAGTACTTC. Translation gives CASSAKWTETEQYF.